These 7 T cell receptor beta chains originate from one sample sequenced in a study of spatial heterogeneity in lung cancer (dated by TCRdb to about 2019). The paper's findings and limits, for the study overall: The tumor nonsynonymous mutation count correlated with the number of expanded intratumoral alpha and beta TCRs.

Which antigens these TCRs recognize remains unknown. The time point label on this specimen signifies: sample taken at primary tumor resection. The library was obtained by 5' RACE. The instrument given in TCRdb is NextSeq 500. The public reads were quality trimmed at Q25 with fastp and then assembled into clones with MiXCR by TCRdb, keeping productive beta chains. Duplicate CDR3 protein sequences are folded into a single record with the most common DNA and genes. Here the sample has fewer than 30,000 distinct CDR3 sequences; roughly 6.9% occur a single time. The biggest ten clones account for about 24% of the sample. The sample consisted of lung tumor tissue, taken at surgery. The receptor source for this set is a male donor with early-stage non-small cell lung cancer.

In its sample, this clonotype was seen a few times. This chain joins TRBV6-6 and TRBJ2-1, with TRBD2 matching over 15 bases. CDR3 length: 19 residues. CDR1 and CDR2 (germline): MNHNY, SVGAGI (reference sequence). J gave up 0 bases and V 5 bases, and 8 bases lay outside the gene matches. The DNA of the CDR3 is TGTGCCAGCAGTCCGTTCAGGACTAGCGGGGGGGCCTCCTACAATGAGCAGTTCTTC. Its protein product is CASSPFRTSGGASYNEQFF.

This clonotype showed up many times. The CDR3 is CSVAEGTDTYEQYF. CDR3 DNA sequence: TGCAGTGTTGCAGAAGGGACAGACACCTACGAGCAGTACTTC. This rearrangement joins TRBV20-1 to TRBJ2-7, with 7 bases lining up with TRBD1. Per the germline V gene, CDR1 is DFQATT and CDR2 is SNEGSKA (reference sequence). The junction had 11 bases not matched to a gene; V was cut back by 7 bases and J by 2 bases. This CDR3 is built from 14 residues.

This clonotype has ten or more counts. This chain connects TRBV9 to TRBJ1-1; tentatively, D is TRBD1 (5 bases). Per germline, CDR1 SGDLS and CDR2 YYNGEE. V shed 8 bases and J shed 1 base, with 12 bases lying between them. CDR3 length equals 13 residues. The CDR3 region has the DNA TGTGCCAGAGTTACGACAGCGAACACTGAAGCTTTCTTT. This gives the protein CARVTTANTEAFF.

The V call is TRBV5-1, the J call TRBJ1-4; D is possibly TRBD1 (5 bases). This CDR3 has 14 amino acids. Germline lookup yields CDR1 SGHRS and CDR2 YFSETQ. Trimming took off 5 bases at V and 6 bases at J, with 14 bases between the two ends. The CDR3 nucleotides read TGCGCCAGCAGTATCCGAGGGGTTGATGAAAAACTGTTTTTT. Translated: CASSIRGVDEKLFF.

This clonotype showed up many times. This chain links TRBV11-2 with TRBJ1-1, with TRBD1 as a possible D gene (5 bases). Trimming left V 5 bases short and J 10 bases short, with 17 bases between. The CDR3 totals 13 residues. Germline V lookup: CDR1 SGHAT, CDR2 FQNNGV. The CDR3 spells CASSTEYGRAAFF. CDR3 DNA sequence: TGTGCCAGCAGCACAGAGTATGGCAGGGCAGCTTTCTTT.

This clonotype was seen only a few times. J is TRBJ2-3 and V is TRBV4-3, with 8 bases lining up with TRBD2. Germline V gene sequence: CDR1 LGHNA, CDR2 YSLEER. Unmatched junction bases numbered 14, after V lost 0 bases and J lost 0 bases. The CDR3 spans 20 residues. CDR3 DNA: TGCGCCAGCAGCCAAGATGTTAAAAGCGGGGGCCGATTTAGCACAGATACGCAGTATTTT. This translates into CASSQDVKSGGRFSTDTQYF.

This clonotype was recorded many times. This chain uses TRBV5-1 with TRBJ2-5, with D perhaps assigned TRBD1 or TRBD2 (5 bases each). The CDR3 sequence is 15 residues long. Germline-derived CDR1 and CDR2 are SGHRS and YFSETQ. V was cut by 4 bases and J by 4 bases, with 17 bases left in between. CDR3 protein: CASSQLGGLGETQYF. The CDR3 bases are TGCGCCAGCAGCCAACTTGGGGGTTTAGGAGAGACCCAGTACTTC.